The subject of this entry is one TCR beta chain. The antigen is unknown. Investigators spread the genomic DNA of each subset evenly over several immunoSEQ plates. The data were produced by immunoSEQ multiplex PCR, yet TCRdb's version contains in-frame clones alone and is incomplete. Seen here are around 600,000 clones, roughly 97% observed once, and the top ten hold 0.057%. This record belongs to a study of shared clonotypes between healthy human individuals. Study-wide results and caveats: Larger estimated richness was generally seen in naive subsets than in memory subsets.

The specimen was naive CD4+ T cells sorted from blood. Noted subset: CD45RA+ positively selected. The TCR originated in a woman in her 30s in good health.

The CDR3 here is CACRGRGGSSYEQYF. The CDR3 coding sequence is TGTGCCTGTCGCGGGAGGGGGGGGAGCTCCTACGAGCAGTACTTC. The rearrangement links TRBV30 to TRBJ2-7, with 9 bases fitting TRBD2. Germline V gene lookup returns CDR1 GTSNPN and CDR2 SVGIG (reference sequence). This CDR3 is built from 15 residues. The ends lost 6 bases at V and 0 bases at J; junction bases unmatched: 9.